Included here is one T cell receptor (beta chain) sequence, with context. The antigen is not known. These data originate in a study of T cell responses to AZD1222 COVID-19 vaccine. Notes on the study in general: Elevations in Spike-specific TCR breadth and depth followed administration of two AZD1222 doses. The donors showed a predominance of white British ancestry and of females, with possible underestimation of clonal diversity.

The table came from immunoSEQ multiplex PCR; TCRdb's copy has only in-frame clones and leaves some out. The data show roughly 150,000 clones, 88% seen once. The CDR3 is 12 amino acids. V was clipped by 5 bases and J by 5 bases, with 11 bases between them. CDR1 SGHRS and CDR2 YFSETQ come from the germline V gene. This receptor was taken from an adult in good health. The chain carries TRBV5-1 and TRBJ2-7; D might be TRBD1 (6 bases). The input for sequencing was peripheral blood, taken on day 0 of AZD1222 vaccination. The CDR3 loop is CASSVQGHEQYF. For the CDR3, the DNA is TGCGCCAGCAGTGTACAGGGCCACGAGCAGTACTTC.